The T cell receptor beta chain under discussion was sequenced for a study of radiation and T cells in renal cell carcinoma. Study-wide background: Nephrectomy followed 15 Gy stereotactic body radiation by 4 weeks. Study outcomes and limitations: Top tumor clonotypes rose in blood 2 weeks post-radiation, then contracted. No pretreatment tumor biopsies were available for baseline clonotypes.

The data were produced by immunoSEQ multiplex PCR, yet TCRdb's version contains in-frame clones alone and is incomplete. The sample shows more than 75,000 clones, 82% of them seen only once. Concerning this clone: Its matching antigen is unknown.

Germline V CDR1 and CDR2: SNHLY, FYNNEI. There are 13 residues in the CDR3. V lost 6 bases to trimming and J lost 4 bases, with 13 bases between them. Time point defined: baseline pretreatment blood. Treatment denoted: 15 Gy SBRT to primary tumor, nephrectomy 4 weeks later. After SBRT, blood was collected at 2 and 4 weeks, plus baseline. The clonotype was recovered from a man between 60 and 70 years old with renal cell carcinoma. V and J are TRBV2 and TRBJ2-7, with unresolved D. The starting material was blood, obtained from a patient whose treatment included radiotherapy and nephrectomy. CDR3 region: CASSPSLGYEQYF. The DNA for the CDR3 is TGTGCCAGCAGCCCCTCCCTGGGGTACGAGCAGTACTTC.